The source of this T cell receptor beta chain is a study of T cells after yellow fever vaccination. Study details: Low-cell-number fractions were prepared with SMART-Seq v4 Ultra Low Input.

Per the germline V gene, CDR1 is SNHLY and CDR2 is FYNNEI. V lost 10 bases and J 4 bases, leaving 20 bases between the germline ends. The CDR3 has 14 amino acids. The sample holds many counts of this clonotype. Study conclusions and caveats: Clonotypes found in both CD4 and CD8 compartments made up a small share. Memory subsets that were sorted on day 0 lacked detectable signal for almost all vaccine-responding clonotypes.

5'RACE template switching generated TCR cDNA, adding a universal primer site and UMIs. MiXCR, run by TCRdb on the 5' RACE reads, gives a single entry per CDR3 protein. The table records under 50,000 distinct CDR3 sequences, over 5.5% of them present only once. This receptor was taken from a man aged 30 to 39 who received the YFV17D yellow fever vaccine. The chain is built from TRBV2 and TRBJ2-7; TRBD1 might be the D (6 bases). Specimen: PBMCs, either bulk or a sorted T-cell subset (CD4+, CD8+, memory, or dextramer-sorted; not recorded which), collected 45 days after the yellow fever booster vaccination. This CDR3 is CATGRQENSYEQYF. CDR3 in DNA: TGTGCCACCGGTCGACAGGAGAATTCTTACGAGCAGTACTTC.